The T cell receptor beta chain under discussion was sequenced for a study of OX40 agonist ivuxolimab in advanced cancers. Study-level information: Dosing consisted of intravenous ivuxolimab at 0.01 to 10 mg/kg every 2 weeks. Antecedent anti-PD-1, anti-PD-L1 or anti-CTLA-4 therapy was permissible, with about 39% having received some. The study, taken as a whole, reports: Among the lowest peripheral clonal expansion occurred in 0.1-3.0 mg/kg partial responders. Clonal expansion by week 6 occurred in CD4+ and CD8+ blood T cells (at 0.1 to 3.0 mg/kg).

CDR3 length equals 14 residues. Germline loops: CDR1 MGHRA, CDR2 YSYEKL. Trimming shortened V by 1 base and J by 2 bases, and 9 bases separated the two germline ends. The assay was immunoSEQ multiplex PCR, and TCRdb's table has in-frame clones only and misses some. This sample carries about 83,000 clones, about four fifths of them seen once, and the ten largest clones take around 6.6%. Comment on this clone: As yet, its antigen is unknown.

The source of this sequence is an adult with an advanced solid tumor such as melanoma, head and neck, liver or kidney cancer. The chain links TRBV4-1 to TRBJ2-7; no clear D. Sequencing used CD4+ or CD8+ T cells sorted from blood, obtained in a trial of the OX40 agonist ivuxolimab. The CDR3 is CASSQGYGPYEQYF. The CDR3 DNA follows: TGCGCCAGCAGCCAAGGTTACGGTCCCTACGAGCAGTACTTC.